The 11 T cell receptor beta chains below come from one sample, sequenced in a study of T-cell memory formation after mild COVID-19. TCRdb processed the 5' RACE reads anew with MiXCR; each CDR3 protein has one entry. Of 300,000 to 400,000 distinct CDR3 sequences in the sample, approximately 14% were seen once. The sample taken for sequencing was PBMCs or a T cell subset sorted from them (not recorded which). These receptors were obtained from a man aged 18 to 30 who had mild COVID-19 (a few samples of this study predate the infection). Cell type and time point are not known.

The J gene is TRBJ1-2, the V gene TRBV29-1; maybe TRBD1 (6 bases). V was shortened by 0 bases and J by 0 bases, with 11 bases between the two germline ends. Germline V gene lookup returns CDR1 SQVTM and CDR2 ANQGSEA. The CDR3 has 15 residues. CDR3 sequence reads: CSVEDLRTANYGYTF. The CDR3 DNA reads TGCAGCGTTGAAGATCTTAGGACAGCTAACTATGGCTACACCTTC.

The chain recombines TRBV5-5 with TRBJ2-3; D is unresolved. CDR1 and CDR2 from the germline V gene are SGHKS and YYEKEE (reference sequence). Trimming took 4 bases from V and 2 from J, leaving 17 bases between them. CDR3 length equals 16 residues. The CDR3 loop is CASSVTRAGYTDTQYF. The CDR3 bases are TGTGCCAGCAGCGTGACCCGGGCCGGATACACAGATACGCAGTATTTT.

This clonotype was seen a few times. The CDR3 loop is CASSSFGTDTQYF. The CDR3 nucleotides read TGTGCCAGCAGCTCGTTCGGCACAGATACGCAGTATTTT. The chain couples TRBV7-2 to TRBJ2-3; no definite D call. The CDR3 contains 13 residues. V lost 4 bases to trimming and J lost 1 base, with 6 bases between them. The V gene's germline CDR1 is SGHTA and CDR2 FQGNSA.

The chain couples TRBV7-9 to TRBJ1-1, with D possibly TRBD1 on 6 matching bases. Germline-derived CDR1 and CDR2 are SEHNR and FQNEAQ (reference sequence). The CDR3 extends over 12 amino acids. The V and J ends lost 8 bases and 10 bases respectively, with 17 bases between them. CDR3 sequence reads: CASAGRGDSAFF. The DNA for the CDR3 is TGTGCCAGCGCCGGGAGGGGGGATTCAGCTTTCTTT.

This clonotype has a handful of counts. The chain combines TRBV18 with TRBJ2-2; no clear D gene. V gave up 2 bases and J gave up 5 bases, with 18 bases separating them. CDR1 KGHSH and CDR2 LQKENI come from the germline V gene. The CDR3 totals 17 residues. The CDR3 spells CASSPFVPDSDTGELFF. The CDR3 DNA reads TGTGCCAGCTCACCATTTGTCCCGGATTCGGATACCGGGGAGCTGTTTTTT.

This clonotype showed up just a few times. Written as DNA, the CDR3 is TGTGCCAGCAGTTTAAGGAATAATTCACCCCTCCACTTT. This sequence encodes CASSLRNNSPLHF. This chain connects TRBV28 to TRBJ1-6; D not certain. The CDR3 loop spans 13 amino acids. With 2 bases removed from V and 5 bases from J, the gap between germline ends came to 4 bases. The germline V gene encodes CDR1 MDHEN and CDR2 SYDVKM. The complete variable domain, with remaining parts taken from reference TRBV28 and TRBJ1-6, reads DVKVTQSSRYLVKRTGEKVFLECVQDMDHENMFWYRQDPGLGLRLIYFSYDVKMKEKGDIPEGYSVSREKKERFSLILESASTNQTSMYLCASSLRNNSPLHFGNGTRLTVT.

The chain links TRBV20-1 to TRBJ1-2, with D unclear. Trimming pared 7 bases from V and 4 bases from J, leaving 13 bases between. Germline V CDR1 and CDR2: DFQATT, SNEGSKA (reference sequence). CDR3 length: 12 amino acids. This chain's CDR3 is CSVWTARYGYTF. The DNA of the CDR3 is TGCAGTGTTTGGACGGCCCGCTATGGCTACACCTTC.

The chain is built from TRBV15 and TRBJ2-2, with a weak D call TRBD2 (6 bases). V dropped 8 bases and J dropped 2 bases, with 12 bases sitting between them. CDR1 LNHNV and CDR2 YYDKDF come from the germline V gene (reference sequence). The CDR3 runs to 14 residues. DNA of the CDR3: TGTGCCACCGATGGGACTTCTAACACCGGGGAGCTGTTTTTT. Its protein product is CATDGTSNTGELFF.

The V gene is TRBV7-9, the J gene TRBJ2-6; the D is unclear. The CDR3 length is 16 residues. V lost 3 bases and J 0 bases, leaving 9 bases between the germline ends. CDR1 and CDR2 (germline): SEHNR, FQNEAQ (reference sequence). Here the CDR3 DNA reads TGTGCCAGCAGCTTCGGACGAGCCTCTGGGGCCAACGTCCTGACTTTC. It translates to CASSFGRASGANVLTF.

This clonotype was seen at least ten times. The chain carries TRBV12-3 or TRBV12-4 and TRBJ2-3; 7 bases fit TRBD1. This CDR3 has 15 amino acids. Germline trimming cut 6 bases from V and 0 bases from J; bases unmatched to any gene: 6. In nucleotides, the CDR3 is TGTGCCAGCAGACTAGGACAGGAGAGCACAGATACGCAGTATTTT. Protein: CASRLGQESTDTQYF.

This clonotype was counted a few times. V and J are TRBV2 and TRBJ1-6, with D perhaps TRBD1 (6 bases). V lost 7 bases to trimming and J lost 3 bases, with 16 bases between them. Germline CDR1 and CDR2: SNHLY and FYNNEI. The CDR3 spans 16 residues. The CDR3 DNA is TGTGCCAGCACCCGTGGCGGACAGTTCTATAATTCACCCCTCCACTTT. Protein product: CASTRGGQFYNSPLHF.